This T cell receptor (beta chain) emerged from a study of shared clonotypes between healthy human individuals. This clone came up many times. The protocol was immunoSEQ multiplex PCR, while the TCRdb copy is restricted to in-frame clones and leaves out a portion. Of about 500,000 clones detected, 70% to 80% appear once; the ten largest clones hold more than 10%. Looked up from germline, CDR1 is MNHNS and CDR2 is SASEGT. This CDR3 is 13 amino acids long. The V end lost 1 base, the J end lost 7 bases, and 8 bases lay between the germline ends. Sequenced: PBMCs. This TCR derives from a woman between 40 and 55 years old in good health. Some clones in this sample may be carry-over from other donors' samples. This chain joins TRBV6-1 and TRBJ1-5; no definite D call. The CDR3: CASSEESKQPQHF. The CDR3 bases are TGTGCCAGCAGTGAAGAGAGTAAGCAGCCCCAGCATTTT.